The 30 T cell receptor beta chains presented below share a single source sample, sequenced in a study of blood T cells in healthy people across ages. A second roughly 6 to 12 cycle PCR used barcoded and J-beta primers. TCRdb analysed the 5' RACE reads with MiXCR anew, one entry per CDR3 protein. This repertoire shows about 780,000 distinct CDR3 sequences, around 24% found once; its top ten account for about 2.9%. These data were likewise used in another study, on T cells of mothers and their children.

The sequenced material came from blood. These receptors came from a boy younger than 18 in good health.

This clonotype was recorded a few times. This chain uses TRBV12-3 or TRBV12-4 with TRBJ2-1; TRBD2 matches at 8 bases. CDR3 length equals 15 residues. V was pared by 1 base and J by 5 bases, with 4 bases of the junction left unmatched. The CDR3 sequence: CASSLVGRDHNEQFF. CDR3 DNA sequence: TGTGCCAGCAGTTTAGTCGGGAGGGACCACAATGAGCAGTTCTTC.

A few counts support this clonotype. V gene TRBV5-1 combines with J gene TRBJ1-5; tentative D call: TRBD1 (6 bases). The germline CDR1 and CDR2 sequences are SGHRS and YFSETQ. Between the trimmed V and J ends, which lost 4 bases and 7 bases, there was a span of 12 bases. The CDR3 is 13 amino acids. The CDR3 reads CASSGSGEQPQHF. CDR3 coding DNA: TGCGCCAGCAGCGGATCAGGGGAGCAGCCCCAGCATTTT.

This clonotype has just a few counts. V usage is TRBV29-1 and J usage is TRBJ2-3, with a weak D call TRBD1 (6 bases). V was shortened by 4 bases and J by 0 bases, with 11 bases between the two germline ends. The germline CDR1 and CDR2 sequences are SQVTM and ANQGSEA. This CDR3 has 14 residues. This CDR3 is CSVAGEGSTDTQYF. The CDR3 nucleotides read TGCAGCGTTGCAGGGGAAGGGAGCACAGATACGCAGTATTTT.

The rearrangement links TRBV5-4 to TRBJ2-5; D ambiguous. V was shortened by 0 bases and J by 1 base, with 7 bases between the two germline ends. The CDR3 runs 14 residues. The germline V gene encodes CDR1 SGHNT and CDR2 YYREEE (reference sequence). The CDR3 DNA sequence: TGTGCCAGCAGCTTGGAGGCAGGCCAAGAGACCCAGTACTTC. The encoded protein is CASSLEAGQETQYF.

The J gene is TRBJ2-7, the V gene TRBV12-3 or TRBV12-4; D is unresolved. The ends were cut back, 5 bases at V and 5 bases at J, with 10 bases in the middle. The length of the CDR3 is 12 residues. The CDR3 coding sequence is TGTGCCAGCAGTCACGGCTCGAACGAGCAGTACTTC. Its protein product is CASSHGSNEQYF.

This chain joins TRBV9 and TRBJ2-1; 10 positions match TRBD2. The CDR3 covers 15 residues. V gave up 0 bases and J gave up 8 bases; unmatched junction bases: 5. Germline V gives CDR1 SGDLS, CDR2 YYNGEE. The CDR3 DNA is TGTGCCAGCAGCGTAGTAGCGGGGGGTTTGGATGAGCAGTTCTTC. Amino acid sequence: CASSVVAGGLDEQFF. The full variable domain, with the rest looked up from reference TRBV9 and TRBJ2-1, is DSGVTQTPKHLITATGQRVTLRCSPRSGDLSVYWYQQSLDQGLQFLIQYYNGEERAKGNILERFSAQQFPDLHSELNLSSLELGDSALYFCASSVVAGGLDEQFFGPGTRLTVL.

This clonotype has only a few counts. The V call is TRBV7-9, the J call TRBJ1-4; D unresolved. The CDR3 sequence is 14 residues long. Germline V gives CDR1 SEHNR, CDR2 FQNEAQ (reference sequence). Trimming left V 5 bases short and J 4 bases short, with 11 bases between. The CDR3 region is CASSLYTLNEKLFF. CDR3 DNA: TGTGCCAGCAGCCTATACACCCTTAATGAAAAACTGTTTTTT. Variable domain in full (rest from reference TRBV7-9 and TRBJ1-4): DTGVSQNPRHKITKRGQNVTFRCDPISEHNRLYWYRQTLGQGPEFLTYFQNEAQLEKSRLLSDRFSAERPKGSFSTLEIQRTEQGDSAMYLCASSLYTLNEKLFFGSGTQLSVL.

This clonotype was found a few times. The rearrangement uses TRBV4-2 and TRBJ2-1, with a weak D call TRBD1 (5 bases). The V and J ends lost 0 bases and 2 bases respectively, with 14 bases between them. Germline CDR1 LGHNA, CDR2 YNFKEQ. This CDR3 comprises 17 residues. CDR3 nucleotides: TGTGCCAGCAGCCAAGATTGGCGGCTGGGGCCCTACAATGAGCAGTTCTTC. It is translated as CASSQDWRLGPYNEQFF.

This clonotype was recorded many times. The rearrangement links TRBV27 to TRBJ2-7; 10 bases fit TRBD2. CDR3 size: 15 residues. Looked up from germline, CDR1 is MNHEY and CDR2 is SMNVEV (reference sequence). V lost 2 bases and J lost 2; bases outside the gene matches: 3. CDR3 region: CASSLSGGGAYEQYF. CDR3 sequence (DNA): TGTGCCAGCAGTTTAAGCGGGGGGGGAGCCTACGAGCAGTACTTC.

The J gene is TRBJ1-1, the V gene TRBV5-1, with D tentatively TRBD1 (5 bases). V gave up 0 bases and J gave up 1 base, with 10 bases separating them. This CDR3 region has 15 residues. Germline V CDR1 and CDR2: SGHRS, YFSETQ. DNA for the CDR3: TGCGCCAGCAGCTTGGAAGGGGCGGAGAACACTGAAGCTTTCTTT. It specifies CASSLEGAENTEAFF. Combining the CDR3 with reference TRBV5-1 and TRBJ1-1 gives the whole variable domain KAGVTQTPRYLIKTRGQQVTLSCSPISGHRSVSWYQQTPGQGLQFLFEYFSETQRNKGNFPGRFSGRQFSNSRSEMNVSTLELGDSALYLCASSLEGAENTEAFFGQGTRLTVV.

This clonotype has just a few counts. V gene TRBV4-1 combines with J gene TRBJ2-5; TRBD1 matches at 11 bases. The J call may be wrong; the DNA end is better matched by TRBJ2-7. This CDR3 is built from 16 residues. CDR1 and CDR2 from the germline V gene are MGHRA and YSYEKL. The CDR3 DNA reads as TGCGCCAGCAGCCAGCGGGGGACAGGGGGCTCCTACGAGCAGTACTTC. This gives the protein CASSQRGTGGSYEQYF.

This clonotype was seen a few times. The rearrangement uses TRBV20-1 and TRBJ2-7, with TRBD1 as a possible D gene (5 bases). From germline, CDR1 is DFQATT and CDR2 SNEGSKA (reference sequence). There are 16 residues in the CDR3. Trimming removed 4 bases from V and 3 bases from J, with 22 bases in between. This CDR3 reads CSAIMPRQSLLYEQYF. CDR3 nucleotides: TGCAGTGCTATAATGCCGAGACAGTCCCTTCTCTACGAGCAGTACTTC.

The rearrangement links TRBV5-1 to TRBJ2-1; the D is unclear. Germline-derived CDR1 and CDR2 are SGHRS and YFSETQ. The CDR3 is 13 amino acids. V dropped 4 bases and J dropped 8 bases, with 13 bases sitting between them. This CDR3 is CASSPQVGHEQFF. CDR3 DNA sequence: TGCGCCAGCAGCCCGCAGGTTGGCCATGAGCAGTTCTTC.

V gene TRBV7-9 combines with J gene TRBJ2-1; TRBD1 matches 7 bases. The CDR3 length is 15 residues. In germline, CDR1 is SEHNR, CDR2 FQNEAQ (reference sequence). V shed 2 bases and J 4 bases; nucleotides not matched to a gene: 5. CDR3 in DNA: TGTGCCAGCAGCTTACGGGGACAGCGATACAATGAGCAGTTCTTC. It is translated as CASSLRGQRYNEQFF.

The rearrangement joins TRBV18 to TRBJ2-4, with D perhaps matching TRBD1 (6 bases). Germline assignment: CDR1 KGHSH and CDR2 LQKENI. The CDR3 contains 15 residues. V lost 6 bases and J lost 5, with 17 bases in between. CDR3 amino acids: CASSPDSVVENIQYF. CDR3 DNA: TGTGCCAGCTCTCCGGACAGCGTGGTGGAAAACATTCAGTACTTC.

This clonotype turned up a few times. V usage is TRBV5-1 and J usage is TRBJ1-2, with no clear D. The germline CDR1 and CDR2 sequences are SGHRS and YFSETQ. Trimming left V 2 bases short and J 8 bases short, with 10 bases between. The CDR3 covers 12 residues. The CDR3 region is CASSFGGSGYTF. For the CDR3, the DNA is TGCGCCAGCAGCTTCGGAGGTAGCGGCTACACCTTC.

This rearrangement joins TRBV2 to TRBJ1-6; D uncertain. Deletions cut 8 bases from V and 0 bases from J, with 23 bases between. This CDR3 is 19 amino acids long. Germline CDR1 SNHLY, CDR2 FYNNEI. The CDR3 region has the DNA TGTGCCAGCGAGCGGTGGGAGTCCACACCATTCTCCTATAATTCACCCCTCCACTTT. Translating it yields CASERWESTPFSYNSPLHF.

The chain links TRBV20-1 to TRBJ2-3; 8 bases line up with TRBD2. The CDR3 loop spans 16 amino acids. Germline V gene data show CDR1 as DFQATT and CDR2 as SNEGSKA (reference sequence). With V trimmed by 4 bases and J by 0 bases, 9 bases remained unmatched. This CDR3 reads CSATYASGPSTDTQYF. As DNA, the CDR3 is TGCAGTGCTACATATGCTAGCGGGCCGAGCACAGATACGCAGTATTTT.

The chain is built from TRBV7-8 and TRBJ2-5; 11 nucleotides line up with TRBD1. Gene TRBJ2-7 matches the end of the DNA better, so the J call may be wrong. CDR1 is SGHVS and CDR2 is FQNEAQ in the germline V gene. The CDR3 spans 16 residues. The CDR3 here is CASSLAGQGVAYEQYF. DNA for the CDR3: TGTGCCAGCAGCTTGGCGGGACAGGGGGTCGCCTACGAGCAGTACTTC.

The V call is TRBV29-1, the J call TRBJ2-4; D gene unclear. CDR3 size: 13 residues. Looked up from germline, CDR1 is SQVTM and CDR2 is ANQGSEA. Trimming removed 6 bases at V and 3 bases at J, with 12 bases between. CDR3 sequence: CSVKAWVKNIQYF. The DNA for the CDR3 is TGCAGCGTCAAAGCCTGGGTCAAAAACATTCAGTACTTC.

This chain uses TRBV14 with TRBJ2-2; maybe TRBD2 (6 bases). Germline V CDR1 and CDR2: SGHDN, FVKESK. Trimming removed 5 bases at V and 7 bases at J, with 8 bases between. The length of the CDR3 is 12 residues. CDR3 sequence (DNA): TGTGCCAGCAGCTGGCGGGGCGGGGAGCTGTTTTTT. Translated: CASSWRGGELFF.

The chain uses TRBV6-1 and TRBJ1-1, with TRBD1 as a possible D gene (6 bases). Trimming left V 3 bases short and J 6 bases short, with 20 bases between. Germline CDR1 and CDR2: MNHNS and SASEGT. The CDR3 totals 16 residues. Here the CDR3 reads CASSDQLQGASAEAFF. CDR3 sequence (DNA): TGTGCCAGCAGTGATCAATTACAGGGAGCAAGTGCTGAAGCTTTCTTT.

The chain carries TRBV18 and TRBJ2-5; D call uncertain. The germline gives CDR1 KGHSH, CDR2 LQKENI. The length of the CDR3 is 13 residues. Trimming removed 0 bases at V and 5 bases at J, with 7 bases between. CDR3 sequence (DNA): TGTGCCAGCTCACCACCTATGGCGGAGACCCAGTACTTC. Translated, it gives CASSPPMAETQYF.

V gene TRBV29-1 combines with J gene TRBJ2-5; D uncertain. The CDR3 runs 12 residues. CDR1 and CDR2 (germline): SQVTM, ANQGSEA. V lost 0 bases and J lost 4, with 6 bases in between. This CDR3 reads CSVEEPAETQYF. CDR3 nucleotides: TGCAGCGTTGAAGAACCCGCAGAGACCCAGTACTTC.

This clonotype has only a few counts. V is TRBV5-1 and J is TRBJ2-5; D is perhaps TRBD1 or TRBD2 (5 bases each). The V gene's germline CDR1 is SGHRS and CDR2 YFSETQ. Trimming removed 4 bases from V and 5 bases from J, with 12 bases in between. This CDR3 is built from 13 residues. The CDR3 loop reads CASSPQWGETQYF. CDR3 nucleotides: TGCGCCAGCAGCCCGCAATGGGGGGAGACCCAGTACTTC.

In this sample, this clonotype turned up a few times. This sequence joins TRBV11-2 and TRBJ2-5, with D perhaps matching TRBD1 (5 bases). Matching the DNA end better, TRBJ2-1 makes the J call doubtful. In germline, CDR1 is SGHAT, CDR2 FQNNGV. The CDR3 is 17 amino acids. The CDR3 nucleotides are TGTGCCAGCAGCCACGACGGACAATCTTATTCATTGAATGAGCAGTTCTTC. Its translation: CASSHDGQSYSLNEQFF.

In its sample, this clonotype was seen a few times. The CDR3 DNA follows: TGTGCCAGCAGTTACGGGGGAGCGGGGACCCAGTACTTC. Its protein is CASSYGGAGTQYF. This sequence joins TRBV6-5 and TRBJ2-5; D may be TRBD2 (6 bases). CDR3 length equals 13 residues. CDR1 MNHEY and CDR2 SVGAGI come from the germline V gene. V was trimmed by 2 bases and J by 7 bases, leaving 11 bases between them.

V is TRBV30 and J is TRBJ1-1; unclear D gene. This CDR3 spans 13 amino acids. With 5 bases removed from V and 11 bases from J, the gap between germline ends came to 21 bases. Germline assignment: CDR1 GTSNPN and CDR2 SVGIG (reference sequence). The CDR3 region has the DNA TGTGCCTGGGGTTCGGGGATCCCAGTGGAGGCTTTCTTT. Its translation is CAWGSGIPVEAFF.

This chain uses TRBV5-5 with TRBJ2-1; 8 nucleotides align to TRBD1. The J call may be incorrect, as the DNA end agrees better with TRBJ2-5. The germline V gene encodes CDR1 SGHKS and CDR2 YYEKEE (reference sequence). This CDR3 contains 14 residues. For the CDR3, the DNA is TGTGCCAGCCGGAGGCAGGGGGCGGGAGAGACCCAGTACTTC. Residues: CASRRQGAGETQYF.

This chain joins TRBV5-1 and TRBJ2-1; no clear D. This CDR3 has 16 amino acids. The V end was cut by 0 bases, the J end by 5 bases, with 15 bases between. Germline loops: CDR1 SGHRS, CDR2 YFSETQ. The CDR3: CASSLVLGRVDNEQFF. The DNA of the CDR3 is TGCGCCAGCAGCTTGGTCCTCGGTCGGGTGGACAATGAGCAGTTCTTC.